This T cell receptor (beta chain) was documented in a study of T cells in Graves' hyperthyroidism and ophthalmopathy. This clonotype was found a few times. Its antigen is currently unknown. CDR3 length: 13 amino acids. V was clipped by 9 bases and J by 5 bases, with 14 bases between them. TCR beta CDR3 region amplification was performed from RNA transcripts. RT-PCR in the first round (using the HTBI primer set) targeted the TCR CDR3. TCRdb analysed the multiplex PCR reads with MiXCR anew, one entry per CDR3 protein. The sample has 700,000 or so distinct CDR3 sequences; 16% are singletons. General study findings and limits: Stable hyperthyroidism and ophthalmopathy were separated using 13 V-J signatures. Most clonotypes expanded in the thyroid (above 0.001) were also present in blood.

The hyperthyroidism was newly diagnosed and had lasted under 2 months; the patients were aged 18 to 65. The V call is TRBV12-3 or TRBV12-4, the J call TRBJ2-1; TRBD2 might be the D (7 bases). The sequence came from a man between 18 and 35 years old with Graves' hyperthyroidism. Sequencing input: blood. The chain's CDR3 is CASWEGGNNEQFF. CDR3 sequence (DNA): TGTGCCAGTTGGGAGGGGGGGAACAATGAGCAGTTCTTC.